What follows are 9 T cell receptor beta chains derived from one specimen sequenced in a study of patients and donors after allogeneic stem cell transplantation. One entry per CDR3 protein results from TCRdb running MiXCR on the RT-PCR reads. Of roughly 200,000 distinct CDR3 sequences detected, around 41% appear once; the ten largest clones hold roughly 10%. Input material: blood, either unsorted or a sorted T cell fraction (not recorded which). The receptors were sampled from a human donor who was either an allogeneic HSCT recipient or a stem cell or donor lymphocyte infusion donor (not recorded which). It is not recorded whose cells these are; they may come from a transplant donor.

This clonotype was seen a few times. A junction boundary mismatches the germline segment, possibly from a read error. The rearrangement uses TRBV5-1 and TRBJ2-7, with D tentatively TRBD1 (6 bases). The CDR3 spans 13 residues. Germline values: CDR1 SGHRS, CDR2 YFSETQ. This chain's CDR3 is CASSLQGSYEQYF. For the CDR3, the DNA is TGTGCCAGCAGTTTACAGGGCTCCTACGAGCAGTACTTC.

The CDR3 coding sequence is TGTGCCAGCAGTCCACAGGAGTTCGCGAACACCGGGGAGCTGTTTTTT. It specifies CASSPQEFANTGELFF. V gene TRBV12-3 or TRBV12-4 combines with J gene TRBJ2-2; D may be TRBD1 (5 bases). The CDR3 sequence is 16 residues long. Trimming left V 5 bases short and J 0 bases short, with 13 bases between.

Here the CDR3 DNA reads TGTGCCAGCAGCAACCGGGACCGTACCTACGAGCAGTACTTC. Translating gives CASSNRDRTYEQYF. The chain is built from TRBV3-1 and TRBJ2-7, with D perhaps matching TRBD1 or TRBD2 (5 bases each). Germline V gene data show CDR1 as LGHDT and CDR2 as YNNKEL (reference sequence). V was clipped by 5 bases and J by 2 bases, with 13 bases between them. The length of the CDR3 is 14 residues.

The sample holds a few counts of this clonotype. The chain has TRBV5-1 and TRBJ2-5; TRBD1 aligns across 9 bases. The CDR3 covers 15 residues. Germline CDR1 and CDR2: SGHRS and YFSETQ. With V trimmed by 4 bases and J by 7 bases, 11 bases remained unmatched. The CDR3 spells CASSTLRDRVRTQYF. CDR3 DNA sequence: TGCGCCAGCAGCACCCTCCGGGACAGGGTACGGACCCAGTACTTC.

This clonotype was picked up a small number of times. The gene calls are TRBV6-2 or TRBV6-3 and TRBJ1-5, with 7 bases lining up with TRBD1. V gave up 2 bases and J gave up 3 bases; unmatched junction bases: 10. The CDR3 consists of 17 residues. Germline CDR1 is MNHEY and CDR2 is SVGEGT. The CDR3 bases are TGTGCCAGCAGTTACAGGGGGGGACAGTCCCCCAATCAGCCCCAGCATTTT. Residues: CASSYRGGQSPNQPQHF.

The chain employs TRBV9 and TRBJ2-3; TRBD2 matches 10 bases. The CDR3 runs to 15 residues. Trimming cost V 1 base and J 4 bases; bases outside gene matches: 3. Germline V lookup: CDR1 SGDLS, CDR2 YYNGEE. Here the CDR3 DNA reads TGTGCCAGCAGCGTAAGCGGGGGGGCCGCAGATACGCAGTATTTT. As protein: CASSVSGGAADTQYF.

This chain links TRBV20-1 with TRBJ1-2, with a weak D call TRBD1 (5 bases). From germline, CDR1 is DFQATT and CDR2 SNEGSKA (reference sequence). V shed 6 bases and J shed 8 bases, with 10 bases lying between them. This CDR3 comprises 10 residues. CDR3 in DNA: TGCAGTGCCGCAGGGATCGGCTACACCTTC. This gives the protein CSAAGIGYTF.

V gene TRBV20-1 combines with J gene TRBJ2-3, with a weak D call TRBD1 (5 bases). This CDR3 region has 14 residues. V lost 3 bases, J lost 2 bases, and 12 bases lay in between. Germline V CDR1 and CDR2: DFQATT, SNEGSKA (reference sequence). The CDR3 DNA is TGCAGTGCTAGCCATGACAGAACCACAGATACGCAGTATTTT. Its translation: CSASHDRTTDTQYF.

The genes are TRBV5-5 and TRBJ1-6; the D gene is possibly TRBD1 (5 bases). Germline V gives CDR1 SGHKS, CDR2 YYEKEE (reference sequence). CDR3 length equals 15 residues. Trimming shortened V by 3 bases and J by 11 bases, and 18 bases separated the two germline ends. Here the CDR3 reads CASSSQTASGTPLHF. The CDR3 nucleotides are TGTGCCAGCAGCTCTCAGACAGCTTCGGGGACACCCCTCCACTTT.